Listed here are 14 T cell receptor beta chains from one sample, sequenced in a study of shared clonotypes between healthy human individuals. Clones were sequenced by immunoSEQ multiplex PCR, and TCRdb holds only the in-frame ones, with some missing. The sample yields 2 million to 2.5 million clones, under 95% seen once. The sequenced sample was naive CD4+ T cells from PBMCs. Subset here: CD45RA+ positively selected. Receptors were obtained from a young man in good health. Some clones in this sample may be carry-over from other donors' samples.

The rearrangement links TRBV2 to TRBJ2-7; 11 positions agree with TRBD1. The CDR3 is 13 amino acids. Germline CDR1 reads SNHLY; CDR2 reads FYNNEI. Trimming at V came to 7 bases and at J to 6 bases, leaving 5 bases not matched to a gene. CDR3 protein: CASTTGTGGEQYF. CDR3 in DNA: TGTGCCAGCACCACCGGGACAGGGGGCGAGCAGTACTTC.

The V gene is TRBV20-1, the J gene TRBJ2-7; D not resolved. The ends were cut back, 5 bases at V and 5 bases at J, with 7 bases in the middle. The CDR3 is 10 residues long. Per the germline V gene, CDR1 is DFQATT and CDR2 is SNEGSKA (reference sequence). The CDR3 region is CSALHHEQYF. CDR3 nucleotide sequence: TGCAGTGCTCTACACCACGAGCAGTACTTC.

In this sample, this clone turned up once. The chain couples TRBV7-3 to TRBJ2-2; 7 bases are a match to TRBD2. The CDR3 spans 12 residues. J was trimmed by 4 bases and V by 8 bases; bases with no gene match: 1. CDR1 is SGHTA, CDR2 FQGTGA, per germline. DNA of the CDR3: TGTGCCAGCGGGAGGGCCACCGGGGAGCTGTTTTTT. It is translated as CASGRATGELFF. The full variable domain, in which reference TRBV7-3 and TRBJ2-2 provide the parts outside the CDR3, is GAGVSQTPSNKVTEKGKYVELRCDPISGHTALYWYRQSLGQGPEFLIYFQGTGAADDSGLPNDRFFAVRPEGSVSTLKIQRTERGDSAVYLCASGRATGELFFGEGSRLTVL.

The V call is TRBV14, the J call TRBJ1-3; the D is unclear. Between the trimmed V and J ends, which lost 10 bases and 7 bases, there was a span of 14 bases. This CDR3 contains 12 residues. Per germline, CDR1 SGHDN and CDR2 FVKESK. CDR3 region: CATSIGSNTIYF. The CDR3 DNA reads as TGTGCCACCTCGATCGGGAGTAACACCATATATTTT.

The chain uses TRBV7-2 and TRBJ2-5; D might be TRBD1 or TRBD2, each matching 6 bases. The CDR3 loop spans 16 amino acids. Trimming took 4 bases from V and 5 from J, leaving 20 bases between them. The germline V gene has CDR1 SGHTA and CDR2 FQGNSA. CDR3 region: CASSSGGRGGLETQYF. The CDR3 coding sequence is TGTGCCAGCAGCTCCGGCGGCAGGGGAGGTTTGGAGACCCAGTACTTC.

The chain has TRBV10-3 and TRBJ1-5; D ambiguous. The length of the CDR3 is 15 residues. The V end lost 0 bases, the J end lost 7 bases, and 13 bases lay between the germline ends. Looked up from germline, CDR1 is ENHRY and CDR2 is SYGVKD. Written as DNA, the CDR3 is TGTGCCATCAGTGAGTCGGAGACATTCTACCAGCCCCAGCATTTT. As protein: CAISESETFYQPQHF.

The sample holds a few counts of this clone. V and J are TRBV19 and TRBJ1-4; perhaps TRBD1 as D (5 bases). This CDR3 contains 14 residues. The germline V and J ends were trimmed by 5 bases and 8 bases, with 15 bases remaining between them. Germline CDR1 reads LNHDA; CDR2 reads SQIVND (reference sequence). The CDR3 DNA follows: TGTGCCAGTAGTCCTCGGGGCCGGGGGGAAAAACTGTTTTTT. Amino acid sequence: CASSPRGRGEKLFF.

The V and J genes are TRBV7-8 and TRBJ2-5; TRBD2 aligns across 10 bases. The CDR3 spans 16 residues. Trimming removed 5 bases from V and 1 base from J; junction bases left unmatched: 7. Looked up from germline, CDR1 is SGHVS and CDR2 is FQNEAQ. The chain's CDR3 is CASSPLAGGSQETQYF. The CDR3 DNA reads as TGTGCCAGCAGCCCGTTAGCGGGAGGTTCCCAAGAGACCCAGTACTTC.

The chain has TRBV5-1 and TRBJ2-5; no clear D gene. Germline loops: CDR1 SGHRS, CDR2 YFSETQ. The CDR3 sequence is 13 residues long. The V end lost 4 bases, the J end lost 3 bases, and 10 bases lay between the germline ends. CDR3 sequence: CASSMDGKETQYF. The DNA for the CDR3 is TGCGCCAGCAGCATGGACGGCAAAGAGACCCAGTACTTC.

The chain recombines TRBV2 with TRBJ1-6; 9 bases are shared with TRBD1. CDR1 is SNHLY, CDR2 FYNNEI, per germline. The CDR3 is 14 amino acids. Trimming removed 5 bases from V and 6 bases from J; junction bases left unmatched: 2. The CDR3 nucleotides are TGTGCCAGCAGTCAACAGGGGGCTAATTCACCCCTCCACTTT. Translated, it gives CASSQQGANSPLHF.

V usage is TRBV10-3 and J usage is TRBJ2-7, with TRBD1 matching 8 bases. Germline loops: CDR1 ENHRY, CDR2 SYGVKD. This CDR3 has 14 residues. V dropped 9 bases and J dropped 3; count of bases not matched to a gene: 10. The CDR3 sequence: CAISRTGTHYEQYF. The CDR3 DNA is TGTGCCATATCGAGGACAGGGACACACTACGAGCAGTACTTC.

The chain links TRBV2 to TRBJ2-4, with TRBD1 matching 7 bases. The CDR3 consists of 14 residues. Germline V gives CDR1 SNHLY, CDR2 FYNNEI. J was trimmed by 0 bases and V by 6 bases; bases with no gene match: 2. CDR3 residues: CASRGQLAKNIQYF. In nucleotides, the CDR3 is TGTGCCAGCAGGGGACAGTTAGCCAAAAACATTCAGTACTTC.

The chain combines TRBV10-3 with TRBJ2-7, with 7 bases identical to TRBD2. V was clipped by 4 bases and J by 0 bases; unmatched bases: 3. Germline CDR1 is ENHRY and CDR2 is SYGVKD. The CDR3 is made up of 14 amino acids. The CDR3 spells CAISGERGSYEQYF. CDR3 coding DNA: TGTGCCATCAGTGGAGAGCGGGGCTCCTACGAGCAGTACTTC.

V usage is TRBV7-2 and J usage is TRBJ1-2; D is possibly TRBD1 (5 bases). Germline lookup yields CDR1 SGHTA and CDR2 FQGNSA. The V end lost 4 bases, the J end lost 3 bases, and 15 bases lay between the germline ends. This CDR3 is 15 amino acids long. CDR3 residues: CASSSLGGTYYGYTF. Here the CDR3 DNA reads TGTGCCAGCAGCTCCCTCGGTGGGACGTACTATGGCTACACCTTC.